These 17 T cell receptor beta chains share one sample of origin, sequenced in a study of Ad26.COV2.S vaccination and SARS-CoV-2 variants. Measured with immunoSEQ multiplex PCR; TCRdb has only the in-frame clones, and not every one. Among some 350,000 clones listed, roughly 90% were seen once. Documented treatment: over 15 received Ad26.COV2.S at low or high dose, single or two shots; a few received placebo; per-sample allocation not given. Day 63 after the first injection of vaccine or placebo was the sampling time. Here the sequenced sample was peripheral blood, taken in a trial of Ad26.COV2.S vaccine versus placebo. These receptors originate from a person between 18 and 60 years old who received the Ad26.COV2.S COVID-19 vaccine or a placebo.

The chain couples TRBV12-3 or TRBV12-4 to TRBJ1-2, with D perhaps matching TRBD1 (6 bases). V was clipped by 7 bases and J by 6 bases, with 15 bases between them. The length of the CDR3 is 13 residues. Here the CDR3 reads CASTQAGGNGYTF. DNA for the CDR3: TGTGCCAGCACCCAGGCGGGGGGCAATGGCTACACCTTC.

This chain links TRBV19 with TRBJ1-6; D remains unclear. The germline gives CDR1 LNHDA, CDR2 SQIVND (reference sequence). The CDR3 is 14 amino acids. V was cut by 3 bases and J by 5 bases, with 8 bases left in between. The CDR3: CASSIPRNNSPLHF. The CDR3 region has the DNA TGTGCCAGTAGTATCCCCCGAAATAATTCACCCCTCCACTTT.

The gene calls are TRBV19 and TRBJ1-2; D not resolved. The CDR3 has 11 amino acids. V was trimmed by 5 bases and J by 10 bases, leaving 11 bases between them. The V gene's germline CDR1 is LNHDA and CDR2 SQIVND (reference sequence). The CDR3: CASSSQSTYTF. DNA of the CDR3: TGTGCCAGTAGTTCACAGTCTACCTACACCTTC.

This clone showed up just a few times. The chain links TRBV6-6 to TRBJ1-4; 8 nucleotides align to TRBD1. The CDR3 is 15 amino acids. The V gene end was trimmed by 5 bases and the J gene end by 2 bases; junction bases not matched to a gene: 4. From germline, CDR1 is MNHNY and CDR2 SVGAGI (reference sequence). CDR3 nucleotide sequence: TGTGCCAGCAGTGGACAGGGCACGACTAATGAAAAACTGTTTTTT. Its protein product is CASSGQGTTNEKLFF.

The chain employs TRBV5-1 and TRBJ2-5, with TRBD2 identical over 14 bases. In germline, CDR1 is SGHRS, CDR2 YFSETQ. V trimming: 0 bases; J trimming: 7 bases; junction bases outside the gene matches: 5. This CDR3 has 16 residues. CDR3 DNA: TGCGCCAGCAGCTTGGGACTAGCGGGAGGGCGGGGGACCCAGTACTTC. It translates to CASSLGLAGGRGTQYF.

This chain uses TRBV29-1 with TRBJ1-1, with D hard to call. The CDR3 extends over 15 amino acids. Trimming pared 1 base from V and 5 bases from J, leaving 17 bases between. Germline CDR1 and CDR2: SQVTM and ANQGSEA. CDR3 sequence reads: CSVEAGGRRRTEAFF. The CDR3 DNA reads as TGCAGCGTTGAAGCGGGAGGGCGCAGACGGACTGAAGCTTTCTTT.

The chain couples TRBV6-1 to TRBJ1-1, with D perhaps matching TRBD1 (5 bases). V lost 2 bases and J 4 bases, leaving 17 bases between the germline ends. The germline V gene has CDR1 MNHNS and CDR2 SASEGT. The CDR3 totals 16 residues. The CDR3, as DNA: TGTGCCAGCAGTGAAAGGTGGAAGTTGGGGGTCACTGAAGCTTTCTTT. This codes for CASSERWKLGVTEAFF.

Notes on this clone: Without the conserved terminal phenylalanine or tryptophan, this CDR3 likely stems from a read error. Because the CDR3's place on the DNA is in doubt, the DNA is left out and the CDR3 is given as listed by TCRdb. The CDR3 region is CASSLGVQQASSY. The chain uses TRBV7-2 and TRBJ1-1; whether TRBD1, the table's D call, matches the DNA was not checked. A total of 13 residues make up the CDR3, ends included. From germline, CDR1 is SGHTA and CDR2 FQGNSA.

CDR3 sequence: CAWHPGYRRTEAFF. CDR3 in DNA: TGTGCCTGGCACCCGGGATACAGGAGAACTGAAGCTTTCTTT. The chain joins TRBV30 to TRBJ1-1; tentative D call: TRBD1 (5 bases). Looked up from germline, CDR1 is GTSNPN and CDR2 is SVGIG (reference sequence). Deletions cut 5 bases from V and 5 bases from J, with 18 bases between. This CDR3 spans 14 amino acids.

The chain has TRBV7-2 and TRBJ1-2; D call uncertain. Germline loops: CDR1 SGHTA, CDR2 FQGNSA. The V end was cut by 4 bases, the J end by 8 bases, with 20 bases between. The CDR3 length is 15 residues. CDR3 sequence reads: CASSSSARSAAGYTF. In DNA, the CDR3 is TGTGCCAGCAGCTCGAGTGCTAGATCGGCGGCCGGCTACACCTTC.

The chain joins TRBV19 to TRBJ2-1, with 7 bases fitting TRBD1. V dropped 0 bases and J dropped 1; count of bases not matched to a gene: 0. The CDR3 sequence is 15 residues long. Germline loops: CDR1 LNHDA, CDR2 SQIVND (reference sequence). The chain's CDR3 is CASSIEGQSYNEQFF. CDR3 nucleotide sequence: TGTGCCAGTAGTATAGAGGGACAGTCCTACAATGAGCAGTTCTTC.

V and J are TRBV7-2 and TRBJ2-2; 8 bases are shared with TRBD2. J was trimmed by 4 bases and V by 8 bases; bases with no gene match: 15. Germline-derived CDR1 and CDR2 are SGHTA and FQGNSA. The CDR3 length is 17 residues. The CDR3 sequence is CASGDRRAGGLTGELFF. Written as DNA, the CDR3 is TGTGCCAGCGGGGATAGGCGCGCGGGAGGTCTCACCGGGGAGCTGTTTTTT. Complete variable domain (other parts from reference TRBV7-2 and TRBJ2-2): GAGVSQSPSNKVTEKGKDVELRCDPISGHTALYWYRQSLGQGLEFLIYFQGNSAPDKSGLPSDRFSAERTGGSVSTLTIQRTQQEDSAVYLCASGDRRAGGLTGELFFGEGSRLTVL.

V gene TRBV10-3 combines with J gene TRBJ1-1; tentative D call: TRBD1 (5 bases). Per the germline V gene, CDR1 is ENHRY and CDR2 is SYGVKD. The V end lost 8 bases, the J end lost 0 bases, and 10 bases lay between the germline ends. This CDR3 comprises 13 residues. The DNA of the CDR3 is TGTGCCATCTGGGACCCCCTGAACACTGAAGCTTTCTTT. It yields the protein CAIWDPLNTEAFF.

The chain employs TRBV6-1 and TRBJ2-1, with D possibly matching TRBD2 (6 bases). The germline V and J ends were trimmed by 3 bases and 0 bases, with 12 bases remaining between them. CDR3 length equals 16 residues. Germline-derived CDR1 and CDR2 are MNHNS and SASEGT. The CDR3 loop is CASSDQWRGSYNEQFF. Here the CDR3 DNA reads TGTGCCAGCAGTGATCAGTGGAGGGGCTCCTACAATGAGCAGTTCTTC.

The V call is TRBV3-1 (or the pseudogene TRBV3-2), the J call TRBJ2-3; the D gene is possibly TRBD1 (6 bases). The V end was cut by 1 base, the J end by 0 bases, with 17 bases between. Looked up from germline, CDR1 is LGHDT and CDR2 is YNNKEL (reference sequence). CDR3 length equals 18 residues. The CDR3: CASSQGGGLTTSTDTQYF. For the CDR3, the DNA is TGTGCCAGCAGCCAAGGAGGGGGATTGACCACTAGCACAGATACGCAGTATTTT.

V gene TRBV10-1 combines with J gene TRBJ2-1; the match to TRBD2 covers 8 bases. Unmatched junction bases numbered 4, after V lost 2 bases and J lost 4 bases. CDR3 size: 15 residues. Germline CDR1 WNHNN, CDR2 SYGVQD (reference sequence). CDR3 amino acids: CASSERASGYNEQFF. CDR3 in DNA: TGCGCCAGCAGTGAGCGGGCTAGCGGGTACAATGAGCAGTTCTTC.

This rearrangement joins TRBV11-1 to TRBJ1-2; D gene unclear. There are 14 residues in the CDR3. The ends were cut back, 4 bases at V and 5 bases at J, with 14 bases in the middle. From germline, CDR1 is SGHAT and CDR2 FQDESV (reference sequence). The DNA for the CDR3 is TGTGCCAGCAGCTCCCCAAAGAGCGGGTATGGCTACACCTTC. Residues: CASSSPKSGYGYTF.